The sequence of this T cell receptor (beta chain) was determined in a study of T cell repertoires and HLA-DP antigens. For pre-culture CD4+ samples, the target was around 200,000 T cell genomes. Generated by immunoSEQ multiplex PCR, the TCRdb table keeps only in-frame clones and is missing some. In the table there are about 120,000 clones, approximately 92% of which are singletons. A word on this clone: The antigen remains unidentified.

Study-level findings and limits: Antigen presentation used HeLa cells, with total CD4+ cells responding.

This CDR3 spans 13 amino acids. V lost 6 bases, J lost 7 bases, and 10 bases lay in between. Looked up from germline, CDR1 is SNHLY and CDR2 is FYNNEI. The TCR was taken from a young woman in good health and CMV-seronegative. The J gene is TRBJ1-6, the V gene TRBV2; maybe TRBD1 (6 bases). The sample was CD4+ T cells from PBMCs. The chain's CDR3 is CASRSQGNSPLHF. CDR3 bases: TGTGCCAGCAGGTCTCAGGGGAATTCACCCCTCCACTTT.